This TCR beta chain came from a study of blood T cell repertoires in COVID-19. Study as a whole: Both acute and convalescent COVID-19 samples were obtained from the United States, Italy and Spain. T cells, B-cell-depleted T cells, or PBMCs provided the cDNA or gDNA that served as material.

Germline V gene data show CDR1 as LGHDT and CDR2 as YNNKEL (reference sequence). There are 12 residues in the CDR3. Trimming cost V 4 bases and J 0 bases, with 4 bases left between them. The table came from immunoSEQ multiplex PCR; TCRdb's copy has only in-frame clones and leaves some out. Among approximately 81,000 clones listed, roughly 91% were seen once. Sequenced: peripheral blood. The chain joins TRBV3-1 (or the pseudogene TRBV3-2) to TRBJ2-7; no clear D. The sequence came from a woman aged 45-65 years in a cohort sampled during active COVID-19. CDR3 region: CASSLSSYEQYF. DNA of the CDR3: TGTGCCAGCAGCCTGAGCTCCTACGAGCAGTACTTC.